These T cell receptor beta chains were read from a single sample in a study of neoadjuvant anti-PD-1 for oral cavity cancer. Clones were sequenced by immunoSEQ multiplex PCR, and TCRdb holds only the in-frame ones, with some missing. The profile shows about 68,000 clones, roughly 81% of them singletons. This specimen was PBMCs, taken after nivolumab (anti-PD-1) treatment. Receptors were obtained from a person aged 35-79 years with oral cavity squamous cell carcinoma. Both conserved end residues are part of each CDR3. A D gene is named only where the DNA matches it firmly. For some rows the clone size is stated as once, few or many, or as a class when expanded; others skip it.

length: 15; size: few; J: TRBJ2-3; D: -; V: TRBV5-1; DNA: TGCGCCAGCAGTAATGGGGGGGCCCACCCAGATACGCAGTATTTT; CDR3: CASSNGGAHPDTQYF
length: 15; size: -; J: TRBJ1-5; D: TRBD1; V: TRBV2; DNA: TGTGCCAGCAGTCGGACAGGGGATAGCAATCAGCCCCAGCATTTT; CDR3: CASSRTGDSNQPQHF
length: 14; size: -; J: TRBJ1-1; D: -; V: TRBV15; DNA: TGTGCCACCAGCGCTAGCCCAGGCTACACTGAAGCTTTCTTT; CDR3: CATSASPGYTEAFF
length: 14; size: -; J: TRBJ1-1; D: TRBD1; V: TRBV29-1; DNA: TGCAGCGCTAAACAGGGGGCAGTGGACACTGAAGCTTTCTTT; CDR3: CSAKQGAVDTEAFF
length: 15; size: -; J: TRBJ2-3; D: -; V: TRBV5-1; DNA: TGCGCCAGCAGCTTGGAATCACAGCGCACAGATACGCAGTATTTT; CDR3: CASSLESQRTDTQYF
length: 15; size: -; J: TRBJ2-6; D: -; V: TRBV30; DNA: TGTGCCTGGAGTGTGGCAGGGCTTCACATCGGGGTCCTGACTTTC; CDR3: CAWSVAGLHIGVLTF
length: 13; size: -; J: TRBJ1-1; D: -; V: TRBV29-1; DNA: TGCAGCGGCTGGTGGTTAGCCAACACTGAAGCTTTCTTT; CDR3: CSGWWLANTEAFF
length: 19; size: -; J: TRBJ2-1; D: TRBD1; V: TRBV9; DNA: TGTGCCAGCAGCCCCCGGACAGGGAAGAATTATGGGTCCTACAATGAGCAGTTCTTC; CDR3: CASSPRTGKNYGSYNEQFF
length: 16; size: -; J: TRBJ2-1; D: -; V: TRBV30; DNA: TGTGCCTGGAGTCCCCCACAGCTAGCGTCTTACAATGAGCAGTTCTTC; CDR3: CAWSPPQLASYNEQFF
length: 15; size: -; J: TRBJ2-7; D: TRBD1; V: TRBV9; DNA: TGTGCCAGCAGCGCCGGGACAGGGCCCTCCTACGAGCAGTACTTC; CDR3: CASSAGTGPSYEQYF
length: 15; size: -; J: TRBJ1-5; D: TRBD1; V: TRBV19; DNA: TGTGCCAGTAGATATACAGGGGTCAGCAATCAGCCCCAGCATTTT; CDR3: CASRYTGVSNQPQHF
length: 14; size: -; J: TRBJ2-1; D: -; V: TRBV4-1; DNA: TGCGCCAGCAGCCGAGCTAGGGATAACAATGAGCAGTTCTTC; CDR3: CASSRARDNNEQFF
length: 16; size: few; J: TRBJ2-1; D: TRBD2; V: TRBV9; DNA: TGTGCCAGCAGCGTAGGGACTAGCGTGACCTACAATGAGCAGTTCTTC; CDR3: CASSVGTSVTYNEQFF